This TCR beta chain comes out of a study of T cell repertoires in cytomegalovirus infection. At the level of the study: Public TCR beta signatures indicated both CMV infection and matching HLA type.

MiXCR, applied by TCRdb to the reads, yields one record per CDR3 protein. The sample has about 340,000 distinct CDR3 sequences, just under 30% seen once. This clonotype was seen at least ten times. Its antigen is still unknown. J lost 8 bases, V lost 5 bases, and 12 bases had no gene match. This CDR3 comprises 16 residues. Germline CDR1 and CDR2: MDHEN and SYDVKM. The sample in question was cultured PBMCs, obtained from culture after CMV antigen stimulation. The gene calls are TRBV28 and TRBJ2-1, with 10 positions matching TRBD1. The sequence was obtained from a human donor in good health (CMV status not recorded). Some clones in this sample may be carry-over from other donors' samples. The CDR3 protein is CASSPPPGQGRDEQFF. The CDR3, as DNA: TGTGCCAGCAGTCCCCCTCCGGGACAGGGGCGAGATGAGCAGTTCTTC.